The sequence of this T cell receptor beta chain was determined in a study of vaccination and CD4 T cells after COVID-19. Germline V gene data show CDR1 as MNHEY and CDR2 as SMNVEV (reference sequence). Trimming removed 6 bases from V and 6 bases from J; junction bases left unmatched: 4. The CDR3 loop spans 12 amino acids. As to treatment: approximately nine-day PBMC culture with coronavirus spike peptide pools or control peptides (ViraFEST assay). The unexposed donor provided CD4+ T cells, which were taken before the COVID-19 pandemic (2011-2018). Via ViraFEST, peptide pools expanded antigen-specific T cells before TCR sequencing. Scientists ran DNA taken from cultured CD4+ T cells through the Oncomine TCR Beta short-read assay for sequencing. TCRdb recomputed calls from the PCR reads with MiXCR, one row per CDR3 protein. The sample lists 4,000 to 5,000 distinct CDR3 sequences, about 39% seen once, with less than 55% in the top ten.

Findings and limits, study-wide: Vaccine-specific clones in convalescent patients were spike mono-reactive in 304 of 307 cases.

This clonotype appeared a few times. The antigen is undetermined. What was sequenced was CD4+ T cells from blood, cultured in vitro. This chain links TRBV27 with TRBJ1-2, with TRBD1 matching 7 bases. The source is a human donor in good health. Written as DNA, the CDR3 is TGTGCCAGCAGGACAGGGAAAAATGGCTACACCTTC. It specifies CASRTGKNGYTF.